This T cell receptor (beta chain) was captured in a study of radiotherapy plus CTLA-4 blockade in lung cancer. Study information: An objective response was seen in roughly 20% of patients, and disease control in around 31%. Study-level results: Early shifts in blood T cell clones, with interferon-beta, reportedly predicted response best. TCR clones of tumor origin grew in blood after radiotherapy plus ipilimumab.

V dropped 5 bases and J dropped 0 bases, with 14 bases sitting between them. The CDR3 length is 17 residues. CDR1 and CDR2 (germline): SGHTA, FQGNSA. Repertoires were generated with immunoSEQ multiplex PCR, while TCRdb's copy carries only in-frame clones and drops some. Of about 41,000 clones listed, less than 85% are singletons. In chemo-refractory metastatic non-small-cell lung cancer, patients got ipilimumab CTLA-4 blockade together with focal radiation. To note about this clone: What it binds is unknown.

This chain connects TRBV7-2 to TRBJ2-6; the D gene is possibly TRBD2 (6 bases). Sequenced material: peripheral blood, taken from a patient treated with radiotherapy plus ipilimumab. The receptor's source is a human donor with non-small cell lung cancer who had stable disease on radiotherapy plus ipilimumab. CDR3 residues: CASSPRRGGSGANVLTF. CDR3 DNA sequence: TGTGCCAGCAGCCCTCGGCGGGGAGGCTCTGGGGCCAACGTCCTGACTTTC.